This is a list of T cell receptor beta chains from one sample in a study of radiotherapy plus CTLA-4 blockade in lung cancer. TCRdb keeps only in-frame clones here, not all; method: immunoSEQ multiplex PCR. The sample has under 65,000 clones, roughly 77% seen once. Sequencing used peripheral blood, obtained from a patient treated with radiotherapy plus ipilimumab. The source is a human donor with non-small cell lung cancer who had a complete response to radiotherapy plus ipilimumab. Both conserved end residues are part of each CDR3. Fields, in order: D gene, clone size, J gene, V gene, CDR3 DNA, CDR3 protein. D genes are given only for firm matches. A row's size may be missing; if present it is once, few, many or a size class.

d_gene: .; abundance: .; j_gene: TRBJ2-5; v_gene: TRBV14; CDR3nt: TGTGCCAGCAGCCAAGGGGGCCAAGGGATGGAGACCCAGTACTTC; CDR3aa: CASSQGGQGMETQYF
d_gene: TRBD1; abundance: .; j_gene: TRBJ1-4; v_gene: TRBV4-1; CDR3nt: TGCGCCAGCAGCCAACTAATAGCGGTGACAGGGGTTGAAAAACTGTTTTTT; CDR3aa: CASSQLIAVTGVEKLFF
d_gene: .; abundance: .; j_gene: TRBJ2-1; v_gene: TRBV7-9; CDR3nt: TGTGCCAGCAGCCCCCCCCGCGTTGAGCAGTTCTTC; CDR3aa: CASSPPRVEQFF
d_gene: TRBD2; abundance: .; j_gene: TRBJ2-6; v_gene: TRBV2; CDR3nt: TGTGCCAGCAGAAGGGAGGGGTCCACCTCTGGGGCCAACGTCCTGACTTTC; CDR3aa: CASRREGSTSGANVLTF
d_gene: TRBD1; abundance: .; j_gene: TRBJ2-5; v_gene: TRBV30; CDR3nt: TGTGCCTGGAGTAGGGGTTGGACAGGGACCCAAGAGACCCAGTACTTC; CDR3aa: CAWSRGWTGTQETQYF
d_gene: .; abundance: .; j_gene: TRBJ2-7; v_gene: TRBV30; CDR3nt: TGTGCCTGGAGCCCGGGATCTCTGCGGCTAACCTACGAGCAGTACTTC; CDR3aa: CAWSPGSLRLTYEQYF
d_gene: .; abundance: .; j_gene: TRBJ2-7; v_gene: TRBV7-7; CDR3nt: TGTGCTAGCAGCCGGGCAGGGGGAGGCGAGCAGTACTTC; CDR3aa: CASSRAGGGEQYF
d_gene: .; abundance: .; j_gene: TRBJ1-2; v_gene: TRBV6-5; CDR3nt: TGTGCCAGCAGTTATTCCAGTCTTTCTGGCTACACCTTC; CDR3aa: CASSYSSLSGYTF
d_gene: TRBD1; abundance: .; j_gene: TRBJ1-2; v_gene: TRBV6-5; CDR3nt: TGTGCCAGCAGTTACCGACAGGGGGGTAACTATGGCTACACCTTC; CDR3aa: CASSYRQGGNYGYTF
d_gene: TRBD1; abundance: .; j_gene: TRBJ2-5; v_gene: TRBV6-6; CDR3nt: TGTGCCAGCAGTTACGGGGGACAGGGCGAGGGAGAGACCCAGTACTTC; CDR3aa: CASSYGGQGEGETQYF
d_gene: TRBD1; abundance: .; j_gene: TRBJ2-1; v_gene: TRBV27; CDR3nt: TGTGCCAGCAGTCCTTACAGGGGCCTTCTCTACAATGAGCAGTTCTTC; CDR3aa: CASSPYRGLLYNEQFF
d_gene: TRBD1; abundance: once; j_gene: TRBJ2-5; v_gene: TRBV27; CDR3nt: TGTGCCAGCAGTCAGGGGACAGGGGAGTTGAAGACCCAGTACTTC; CDR3aa: CASSQGTGELKTQYF